This TCR beta chain was captured in a study of cytomegalovirus exposure and HLA in healthy donors. CDR1 is SSHAT, CDR2 FNYEAQ, per germline (reference sequence). The CDR3 totals 13 residues. With 60 Vbeta and 13 Jbeta primers, the PCR was carried out. The repertoire was sequenced with immunoSEQ multiplex PCR; TCRdb's copy has only in-frame clones and lacks some. The table lists roughly 160,000 clones, about 72% of them singletons. Worth noting for this clone: No antigen is known for it. At one end the junction does not follow the germline gene, possibly because of a read error.

Study-wide findings and caveats: Most of the TCR beta V segments (in an earlier analysis) were productive either about 87% or about 30% of the time.

Sequenced material: PBMCs. V gene TRBV7-7 combines with J gene TRBJ2-7, with D unresolved. This clonotype was obtained from a girl aged 5-17 years in good health and CMV-seronegative. The CDR3 DNA is TGTGCTAGCAGCTTAAACGGAGCCTACGAGCAGTACTTC. Protein sequence: CASSLNGAYEQYF.